This is a list of T cell receptor beta chains from one sample in a study of technical replicates of blood from several donors. Libraries were prepared by immunoSEQ multiplex PCR; TCRdb keeps only in-frame clonotypes and omits some of them. Among around 98,000 clones listed, roughly 95% were seen once. The sequenced sample consisted of T cells isolated from PBMCs. The receptor set was obtained from a human donor in good health. CDR3s include the opening cysteine and the closing phenylalanine or tryptophan. A D gene is named only where the DNA matches it firmly. Only part of the rows carry a size: once, few, many, or a class if the clone is expanded.

j_gene: TRBJ1-3
v_gene: TRBV5-1
len: 14
abundance: .
d_gene: .
CDR3nt: TGCGCCAGCAGCTTTACGAGCTCTGGAAACACCATATATTTT
CDR3aa: CASSFTSSGNTIYF

j_gene: TRBJ1-2
v_gene: TRBV4-2
len: 15
abundance: .
d_gene: .
CDR3nt: TGTGCCAGCAGCCAAGAAACTGAGGCAGCCTATGGCTACACCTTC
CDR3aa: CASSQETEAAYGYTF

j_gene: TRBJ2-4
v_gene: TRBV18
len: 14
abundance: .
d_gene: .
CDR3nt: TGTGCCAGCTCACCAGTAGAGGGTGGGGACATTCAGTACTTC
CDR3aa: CASSPVEGGDIQYF

j_gene: TRBJ1-1
v_gene: TRBV2
len: 13
abundance: few
d_gene: .
CDR3nt: TGTGCCAGCAGTGTGTCCGGAGACACTGAAGCTTTCTTT
CDR3aa: CASSVSGDTEAFF

j_gene: TRBJ1-2
v_gene: TRBV11-2
len: 13
abundance: .
d_gene: TRBD1
CDR3nt: TGTGCCAGCAGGCCAAACAGGGGAGATGGCTACACCTTC
CDR3aa: CASRPNRGDGYTF

j_gene: TRBJ1-1
v_gene: TRBV4-1
len: 14
abundance: .
d_gene: .
CDR3nt: TGCGCCAGCAGCCGAGGAGACTCTAACACTGAAGCTTTCTTT
CDR3aa: CASSRGDSNTEAFF

j_gene: TRBJ2-7
v_gene: TRBV15
len: 15
abundance: .
d_gene: .
CDR3nt: TGTGCCACCAGCAGAGAGAGTGACAGCTCCTACGAGCAGTACTTC
CDR3aa: CATSRESDSSYEQYF

j_gene: TRBJ1-2
v_gene: TRBV20-1
len: 11
abundance: .
d_gene: .
CDR3nt: TGCAGTGCTACAGGGGCCTATGGCTACACCTTC
CDR3aa: CSATGAYGYTF

j_gene: TRBJ1-2
v_gene: TRBV6-1
len: 14
abundance: .
d_gene: .
CDR3nt: TGTGCCAGCAGTGAAGTGGGGGGGAGAGATGGCTACACCTTC
CDR3aa: CASSEVGGRDGYTF

j_gene: TRBJ2-5
v_gene: TRBV29-1
len: 17
abundance: once
d_gene: .
CDR3nt: TGCAGCGTCGAGACCGGAGGGGGGGGGCATATACCAGGGACCCAGTACTTC
CDR3aa: CSVETGGGGHIPGTQYF

j_gene: TRBJ1-5
v_gene: TRBV2
len: 15
abundance: .
d_gene: .
CDR3nt: TGTGCCAGCAGCTTAGAGGTGTTTCTAGATCAGCCCCAGCATTTT
CDR3aa: CASSLEVFLDQPQHF

j_gene: TRBJ2-3
v_gene: TRBV9
len: 13
abundance: .
d_gene: .
CDR3nt: TGTGCCAGCAGCCCCTATCTTAGAGATACGCAGTATTTT
CDR3aa: CASSPYLRDTQYF

j_gene: TRBJ1-4
v_gene: TRBV7-9
len: 14
abundance: .
d_gene: TRBD1
CDR3nt: TGTGCCAGCAGCTTAGCACAGGGGAATGAAAAACTGTTTTTT
CDR3aa: CASSLAQGNEKLFF

j_gene: TRBJ1-1
v_gene: TRBV29-1
len: 18
abundance: .
d_gene: TRBD1
CDR3nt: TGCAGCGTAAAGATGGGGACAGGCCGACCCTCGAGGGACACTGAAGCTTTCTTT
CDR3aa: CSVKMGTGRPSRDTEAFF

j_gene: TRBJ2-7
v_gene: TRBV30
len: 15
abundance: .
d_gene: .
CDR3nt: TGTGCCTGGAGTCCTGTTCTAGCGAGACCGTACGAGCAGTACTTC
CDR3aa: CAWSPVLARPYEQYF

j_gene: TRBJ2-7
v_gene: TRBV4-2
len: 17
abundance: .
d_gene: .
CDR3nt: TGTGCCAGCAGCCAGACGGACAGGGAGGGATTTTCCTACGAGCAGTACTTC
CDR3aa: CASSQTDREGFSYEQYF

j_gene: TRBJ2-7
v_gene: TRBV6-5
len: 16
abundance: .
d_gene: TRBD1
CDR3nt: TGTGCCAGCAGTTACTCGTCCAGGGGGATCTCCTACGAGCAGTACTTC
CDR3aa: CASSYSSRGISYEQYF

j_gene: TRBJ2-1
v_gene: TRBV7-8
len: 16
abundance: .
d_gene: TRBD2
CDR3nt: TGTGCCAGCAGCACCTTACTAGCGGGAGATATGAATGAGCAGTTCTTC
CDR3aa: CASSTLLAGDMNEQFF

j_gene: TRBJ1-1
v_gene: TRBV19
len: 12
abundance: once
d_gene: .
CDR3nt: TGTGCCAGTACCCTGGGGGGCACTGAAGCTTTCTTT
CDR3aa: CASTLGGTEAFF

j_gene: TRBJ1-4
v_gene: TRBV6-5
len: 13
abundance: .
d_gene: TRBD1
CDR3nt: TGTGCCAGCAGGGTCAGGGGGAGTGAAAAACTGTTTTTT
CDR3aa: CASRVRGSEKLFF